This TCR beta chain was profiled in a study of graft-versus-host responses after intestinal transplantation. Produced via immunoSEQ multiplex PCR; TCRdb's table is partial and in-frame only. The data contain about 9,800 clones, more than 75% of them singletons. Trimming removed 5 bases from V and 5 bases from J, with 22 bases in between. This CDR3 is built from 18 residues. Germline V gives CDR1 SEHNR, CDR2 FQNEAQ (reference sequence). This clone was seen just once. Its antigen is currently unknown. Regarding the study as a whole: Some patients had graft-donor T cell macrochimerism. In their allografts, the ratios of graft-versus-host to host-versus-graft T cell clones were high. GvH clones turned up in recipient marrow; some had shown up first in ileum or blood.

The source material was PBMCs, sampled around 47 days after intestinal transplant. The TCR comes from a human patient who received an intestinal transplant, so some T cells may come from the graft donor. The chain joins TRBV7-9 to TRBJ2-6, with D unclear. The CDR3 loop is CASSALDTMTSRANVLTF. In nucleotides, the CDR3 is TGTGCCAGCAGCGCGCTCGATACCATGACAAGTCGGGCCAACGTCCTGACTTTC.